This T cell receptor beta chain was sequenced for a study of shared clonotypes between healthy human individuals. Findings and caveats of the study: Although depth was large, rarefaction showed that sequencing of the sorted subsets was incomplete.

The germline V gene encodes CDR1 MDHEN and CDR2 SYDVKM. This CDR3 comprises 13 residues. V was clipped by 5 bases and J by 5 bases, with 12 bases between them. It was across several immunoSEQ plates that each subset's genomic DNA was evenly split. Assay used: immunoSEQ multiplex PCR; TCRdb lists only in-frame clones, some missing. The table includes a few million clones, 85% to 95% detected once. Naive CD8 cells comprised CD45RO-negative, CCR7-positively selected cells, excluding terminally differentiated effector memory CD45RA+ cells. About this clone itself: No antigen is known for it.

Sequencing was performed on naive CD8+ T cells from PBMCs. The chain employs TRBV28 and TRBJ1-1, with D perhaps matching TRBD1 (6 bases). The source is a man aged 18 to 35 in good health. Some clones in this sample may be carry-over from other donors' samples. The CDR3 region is CASSQGLLTEAFF. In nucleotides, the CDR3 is TGTGCCAGCAGTCAGGGGTTGTTGACTGAAGCTTTCTTT.